This T cell receptor (beta chain) was captured by sequencing in a study of T cell repertoires in cytomegalovirus infection. Study in general: In public TCR beta signatures, there were indications of both CMV infection and matching HLA type.

The V end was cut by 5 bases, the J end by 4 bases, with 9 bases between. Germline-derived CDR1 and CDR2 are MNHNS and SASEGT. CDR3 length equals 12 residues. TCRdb used MiXCR to reprocess the reads, holding one entry per CDR3 protein. The repertoire holds nearly 450,000 distinct CDR3 sequences, with roughly 30% as singletons. In its sample, this clonotype was seen a few times. The chain is built from TRBV6-1 and TRBJ2-7; D possibly uses TRBD1 or TRBD2 (5 bases each). The source is a human donor in good health (CMV status not recorded). Some clones in this sample may be carry-over from other donors' samples. Sequencing used PBMCs. This CDR3 is CASSNEGYEQYF. The CDR3 nucleotides are TGTGCCAGCAGTAACGAGGGGTACGAGCAGTACTTC.